A single sample gave rise to the 10 T cell receptor beta chains below, sequenced in a study of blood T cell repertoires in COVID-19 (dated by TCRdb to the early 2020s). Library preparation used the immunoSEQ multiplex PCR assay. TCRdb stores this immuneACCESS table with in-frame sequences only. Part of the clones is absent; in the studies checked, under half of the shortfall reflects unresolved V genes, and no reason is known for the rest. The sample yields about 180,000 clones; more than 70% were counted once. Under 4.5% of the sample is taken by the ten largest. The material sequenced was peripheral blood. The origin of the receptors is a woman aged 25 to 39 with acute or convalescent COVID-19.

The chain joins TRBV10-3 to TRBJ2-2; D possibly corresponds to TRBD1 (6 bases). CDR3 length: 15 amino acids. Germline V gene sequence: CDR1 ENHRY, CDR2 SYGVKD. V lost 8 bases and J 4 bases, leaving 17 bases between the germline ends. CDR3 residues: CAIAGTGQPTGELFF. The CDR3 DNA follows: TGTGCCATCGCAGGAACAGGGCAACCCACCGGGGAGCTGTTTTTT.

This clone came up once. Other nucleotide sequences in the sample specify the same CDR3. The chain joins TRBV5-6 to TRBJ1-5; no clear D. The CDR3 consists of 12 residues. V was pared by 1 base and J by 6 bases, with 5 bases between. The germline gives CDR1 SGHDT, CDR2 YYEEEE. This CDR3 reads CASSLPGQPQHF. The CDR3 nucleotides are TGTGCCAGCAGCTTGCCGGGTCAGCCCCAGCATTTT.

This CDR3 is CSASWGHRNSPLHF. CDR3 sequence (DNA): TGCAGTGCTAGTTGGGGACACAGAAATTCACCCCTCCACTTT. This rearrangement joins TRBV20-1 to TRBJ1-6; D is perhaps TRBD1 (6 bases). Germline CDR1 DFQATT, CDR2 SNEGSKA (reference sequence). This CDR3 contains 14 residues. Trimming removed 3 bases from V and 7 bases from J, with 13 bases in between.

The CDR3 protein is CASSRVTDSRETQYF. The CDR3 DNA reads as TGTGCCAGCAGCCGTGTGACGGACAGTAGAGAGACCCAGTACTTC. The rearrangement links TRBV5-6 to TRBJ2-5; a weak D match, TRBD1 (6 bases). CDR1 SGHDT and CDR2 YYEEEE come from the germline V gene. The CDR3 loop spans 15 amino acids. The germline V and J ends were trimmed by 4 bases and 4 bases, with 17 bases remaining between them.

V usage is TRBV18 and J usage is TRBJ2-2, with D maybe TRBD2 (5 bases). Germline loops: CDR1 KGHSH, CDR2 LQKENI. The CDR3 contains 13 residues. Deletions cut 4 bases from V and 7 bases from J, with 10 bases between. CDR3 in DNA: TGTGCCAGCTCACAACGGGATCGCGGGGAGCTGTTTTTT. The encoded protein is CASSQRDRGELFF.

The chain employs TRBV3-1 (or the pseudogene TRBV3-2) and TRBJ2-3, with 12 nucleotides matching TRBD2. From germline, CDR1 is LGHDT and CDR2 YNNKEL (reference sequence). V dropped 3 bases and J dropped 6; count of bases not matched to a gene: 4. This CDR3 contains 15 residues. DNA for the CDR3: TGTGCCAGCAGCCAGGCGACTAGCGGGAGTGATACGCAGTATTTT. Its protein is CASSQATSGSDTQYF.

This clone was counted once. V and J are TRBV5-8 and TRBJ2-5; the match to TRBD2 covers 8 bases. CDR3 length: 14 amino acids. Germline V gives CDR1 SGHTS, CDR2 YDEGEE. V dropped 1 base and J dropped 5; count of bases not matched to a gene: 4. CDR3 sequence (DNA): TGTGCCAGCAGCTTGCCCAGCGGGAGTGAGACCCAGTACTTC. Encoded protein: CASSLPSGSETQYF.

The chain combines TRBV5-5 with TRBJ2-1, with 8 bases lining up with TRBD2. The CDR3 consists of 16 residues. The germline CDR1 and CDR2 sequences are SGHKS and YYEKEE (reference sequence). V trimming: 4 bases; J trimming: 0 bases; junction bases outside the gene matches: 6. The chain's CDR3 is CASSQTSESSYNEQFF. CDR3 in DNA: TGTGCCAGCAGCCAGACTAGCGAAAGCTCCTACAATGAGCAGTTCTTC.

The chain is built from TRBV7-6 and TRBJ1-1; D is ambiguous. Trimming left V 5 bases short and J 2 bases short, with 12 bases between. The CDR3 has 14 residues. CDR1 is SGHVS, CDR2 FNYEAQ, per germline. The CDR3 reads CASSPGEHNTEAFF. The CDR3 DNA follows: TGTGCCAGCAGCCCGGGAGAGCATAACACTGAAGCTTTCTTT.

This clone occurred once. Here the CDR3 reads CASSRQGRTEQYF. As DNA, the CDR3 is TGTGCCAGCAGCCGACAGGGGCGGACCGAGCAGTACTTC. The chain links TRBV14 to TRBJ2-7; TRBD1 agrees at 8 bases. Germline V gene sequence: CDR1 SGHDN, CDR2 FVKESK. The V segment lost 4 bases and the J segment 6 bases; nucleotides outside the gene matches: 5. This CDR3 spans 13 amino acids. Full variable domain (missing parts from reference TRBV14 and TRBJ2-7): EAGVTQFPSHSVIEKGQTVTLRCDPISGHDNLYWYRRVMGKEIKFLLHFVKESKQDESGMPNNRFLAERTGGTYSTLKVQPAELEDSGVYFCASSRQGRTEQYFGPGTRLTVT.